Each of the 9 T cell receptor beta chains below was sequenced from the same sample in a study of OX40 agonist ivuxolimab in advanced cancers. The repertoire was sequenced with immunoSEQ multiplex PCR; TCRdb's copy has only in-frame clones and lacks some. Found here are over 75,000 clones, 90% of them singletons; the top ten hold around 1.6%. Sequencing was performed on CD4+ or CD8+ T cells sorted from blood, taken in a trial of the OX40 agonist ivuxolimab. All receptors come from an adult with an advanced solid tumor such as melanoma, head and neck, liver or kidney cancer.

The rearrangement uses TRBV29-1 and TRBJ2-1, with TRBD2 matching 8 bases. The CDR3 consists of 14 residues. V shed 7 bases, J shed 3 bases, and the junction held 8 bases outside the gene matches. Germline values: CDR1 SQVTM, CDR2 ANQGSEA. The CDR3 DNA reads TGCAGCGCTTCGGGGGGGCCTGGCTACAATGAGCAGTTCTTC. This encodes CSASGGPGYNEQFF.

For the CDR3, the DNA is TGTGCCAGCAGTTCCGGGAATTACGGAAACACCATATATTTT. This sequence encodes CASSSGNYGNTIYF. The genes are TRBV6-5 and TRBJ1-3; no reliable D call. The germline gives CDR1 MNHEY, CDR2 SVGAGI. CDR3 length equals 14 residues. Trimming shortened V by 4 bases and J by 4 bases, and 11 bases separated the two germline ends.

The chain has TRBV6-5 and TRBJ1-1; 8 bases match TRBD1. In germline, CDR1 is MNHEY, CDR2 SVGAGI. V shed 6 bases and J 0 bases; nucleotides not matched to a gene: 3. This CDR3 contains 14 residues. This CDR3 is CASRRTGLNTEAFF. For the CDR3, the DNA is TGTGCCAGCAGAAGGACAGGGCTGAACACTGAAGCTTTCTTT.

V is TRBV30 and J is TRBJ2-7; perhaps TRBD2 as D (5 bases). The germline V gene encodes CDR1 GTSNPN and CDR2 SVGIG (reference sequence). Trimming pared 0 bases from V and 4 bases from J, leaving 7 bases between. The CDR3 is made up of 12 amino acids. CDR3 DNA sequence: TGTGCCTGGAGTGTATCGGGATACGAGCAGTACTTC. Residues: CAWSVSGYEQYF.

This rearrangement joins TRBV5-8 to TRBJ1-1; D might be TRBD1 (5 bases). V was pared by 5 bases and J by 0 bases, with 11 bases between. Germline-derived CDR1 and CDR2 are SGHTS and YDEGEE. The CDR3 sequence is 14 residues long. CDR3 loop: CASRGVPMNTEAFF. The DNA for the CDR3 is TGTGCCAGCAGAGGGGTCCCAATGAACACTGAAGCTTTCTTT.

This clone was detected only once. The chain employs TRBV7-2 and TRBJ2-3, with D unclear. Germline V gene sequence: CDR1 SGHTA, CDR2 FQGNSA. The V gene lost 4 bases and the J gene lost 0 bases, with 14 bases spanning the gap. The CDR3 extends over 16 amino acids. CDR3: CASSSTLYGSTDTQYF. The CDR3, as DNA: TGTGCCAGCAGCTCAACCCTGTACGGGAGCACAGATACGCAGTATTTT.

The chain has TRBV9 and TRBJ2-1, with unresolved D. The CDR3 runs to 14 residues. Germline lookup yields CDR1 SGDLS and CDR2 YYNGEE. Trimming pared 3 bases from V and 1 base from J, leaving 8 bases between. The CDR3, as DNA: TGTGCCAGCAGCGACGCTCGATCCTACAATGAGCAGTTCTTC. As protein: CASSDARSYNEQFF.

This CDR3 reads CASSTGTGETQYF. The CDR3 coding sequence is TGTGCCAGCAGCACCGGGACAGGGGAGACCCAGTACTTC. J is TRBJ2-5 and V is TRBV7-6; 9 positions match TRBD1. V lost 5 bases and J lost 5; bases outside the gene matches: 3. Germline CDR1 SGHVS, CDR2 FNYEAQ. The CDR3 is made up of 13 amino acids. The full variable domain, in which reference TRBV7-6 and TRBJ2-5 provide the parts outside the CDR3, is GAGVSQSPRYKVTKRGQDVALRCDPISGHVSLYWYRQALGQGPEFLTYFNYEAQQDKSGLPNDRFSAERPEGSISTLTIQRTEQRDSAMYRCASSTGTGETQYFGPGTRLLVL.

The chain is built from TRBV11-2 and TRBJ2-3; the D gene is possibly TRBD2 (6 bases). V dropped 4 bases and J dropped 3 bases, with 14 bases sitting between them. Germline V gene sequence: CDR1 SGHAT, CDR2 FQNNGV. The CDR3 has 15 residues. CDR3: CASSSARGRTDTQYF. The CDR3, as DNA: TGTGCCAGCAGCTCTGCACGGGGGAGAACAGATACGCAGTATTTT.